These T cell receptor beta chains were read from a single sample in a study of radiation and T cells in renal cell carcinoma. Clones were sequenced by immunoSEQ multiplex PCR, and TCRdb holds only the in-frame ones, with some missing. The table has about 83,000 clones, approximately 82% seen once. The input for sequencing was blood, taken from a patient whose treatment included radiotherapy and nephrectomy. Receptors originate from a woman aged 55 to 70 with renal cell carcinoma. Both conserved end residues are part of each CDR3. A D gene is named only where the DNA matches it firmly. A clone size is listed for some rows: how often the clone was seen (once, few, many), or a class if it is expanded.

TGTGCCAGTAGTGCTCCGGACCTGGGAGGTGAAGCTTTCTTT,CASSAPDLGGEAFF,few,TRBV19,-,TRBJ1-1
TGTGCCAGCGCTCTTGGCCCCACAGATACGCAGTATTTT,CASALGPTDTQYF,-,TRBV2,-,TRBJ2-3
TGCGCCAGCTCGGGTAGCTCCTACAATGAGCAGTTCTTC,CASSGSSYNEQFF,-,TRBV10-2,-,TRBJ2-1
TGTGCCAGCAGCTTAGGGACATTATACGAGCAGTACTTC,CASSLGTLYEQYF,-,TRBV7-9,-,TRBJ2-7
TGCGCCAGCAGCTCTACACTCAATGAGCAGTTCTTC,CASSSTLNEQFF,-,TRBV5-1,-,TRBJ2-1
TGTGCCATCAGCCGGGACTCACAGTATGGCTACACCTTC,CAISRDSQYGYTF,-,TRBV10-3,-,TRBJ1-2
TGTGCCTGGAGTGTACGAGGGGGAACTGGAAACACCATATATTTT,CAWSVRGGTGNTIYF,-,TRBV30,-,TRBJ1-3
TGTGCCAGCCGGACAGGGACGACGAACACCGGGGAGCTGTTTTTT,CASRTGTTNTGELFF,few,TRBV6-1,TRBD1,TRBJ2-2
TGTGCCAGCAGCTTACCGGGGAGCGGGGCCCAGTACTTC,CASSLPGSGAQYF,-,TRBV7-8,TRBD2,TRBJ2-5
TGCAGCGTTGAAGGTCCTGGACTGACCCAGTACTTC,CSVEGPGLTQYF,-,TRBV29-1,-,TRBJ2-5
TGCGCCAGCAGCCAGACTCGAACTCAAGAGACCCAGTACTTC,CASSQTRTQETQYF,-,TRBV4-1,-,TRBJ2-5
TGTGCCAGCAGCCCCCCCCAGGCGGGTACCTACGAGCAGTACTTC,CASSPPQAGTYEQYF,-,TRBV5-6,-,TRBJ2-7
TGTGCCTGGAATGGACGAGGGGGGCTTAATCAGCCCCAGCATTTT,CAWNGRGGLNQPQHF,few,TRBV30,-,TRBJ1-5
TGTGCCAGCTCACCAGGGGGTGAGGGCTATGGCTACACCTTC,CASSPGGEGYGYTF,once,TRBV18,-,TRBJ1-2
TGTGCCAGCAAGGTTAGGCTAGCCTCCTACGAGCAGTACTTC,CASKVRLASYEQYF,once,TRBV7-6,-,TRBJ2-7
TGTGCCAGTCGCGCTCCGGGACAGGGGGCCCAAGAGACCCAGTACTTC,CASRAPGQGAQETQYF,-,TRBV19,TRBD1,TRBJ2-5
TGTGCCAGCAGCGTAGCTATAGACATCTCTACGAACACCGGGGAGCTGTTTTTT,CASSVAIDISTNTGELFF,-,TRBV9,-,TRBJ2-2
TGTGCCAGCAGCCACGGACAGGGAGATTCACCCCTCCACTTT,CASSHGQGDSPLHF,-,TRBV4-2,TRBD1,TRBJ1-6
TGTGCCAGCAGCTTTGATCGGACAGGACAGGATCAGCCCCAGCATTTT,CASSFDRTGQDQPQHF,-,TRBV7-3,TRBD1,TRBJ1-5
TGTGCCAGTAGTATTAACCCAGGGGGCCAGGACGAGCAGTACTTC,CASSINPGGQDEQYF,-,TRBV19,TRBD1,TRBJ2-7
TGCGCCAGCAGCACCGGGACAGCCAACTCCTACGAGCAGTACTTC,CASSTGTANSYEQYF,-,TRBV5-1,TRBD1,TRBJ2-7
TGTGCCACCAGTAGATCTGGGAAACTGTTTTTT,CATSRSGKLFF,once,TRBV15,-,TRBJ1-4
TGTGCCAGCAGCTTAACCCCAAGAGTGGGGCGAGAGACCCAGTACTTC,CASSLTPRVGRETQYF,-,TRBV7-6,-,TRBJ2-5
TGTGCCAGCAGTTACTCGACAGGCGTGGCTATGGAGGCCCAGCATTTT,CASSYSTGVAMEAQHF,few,TRBV6-5,-,TRBJ1-5
TGTGCCAGTAGTATCGCCCGGACAGGATCTAACTATGGCTACACCTTC,CASSIARTGSNYGYTF,-,TRBV19,TRBD1,TRBJ1-2
TGCGCCAGCAGTTACAGGGGTTATGGGAGCAATCAGCCCCAGCATTTT,CASSYRGYGSNQPQHF,-,TRBV10-2,TRBD1,TRBJ1-5
TGTGCCAGCAGTTTAGGGGGGCCCTACGAGCAGTACTTC,CASSLGGPYEQYF,-,TRBV28,-,TRBJ2-7
TGTGCCAGCAGTCCTCTGTGGGAGACAGGGCCGGGCTATGGCTACACCTTC,CASSPLWETGPGYGYTF,-,TRBV27,TRBD1,TRBJ1-2
TGTGCCAGCAGCTTTGTAACAACTAATGAAAAACTGTTTTTT,CASSFVTTNEKLFF,many,TRBV21-1,-,TRBJ1-4
TGTGCCAGCAGCTTGAGAGTGGCTAGCGGGACAAGCACAGATACGCAGTATTTT,CASSLRVASGTSTDTQYF,-,TRBV5-4,TRBD2,TRBJ2-3
TGTGCCAGCAGCCAAGGTCGGTCCGGGGAGCTGTTTTTT,CASSQGRSGELFF,-,TRBV4-2,-,TRBJ2-2
TGCGCCAGCAGCCAAGATCAAGGACTCTACTACGAGCAGTACTTC,CASSQDQGLYYEQYF,-,TRBV4-1,-,TRBJ2-7
TGTGCCAGCTCCGGCTCTGGAAACACCATATATTTT,CASSGSGNTIYF,-,TRBV2,-,TRBJ1-3
TGTGCCAGCAGGACAGGGGGCCGCTATGAAGCTTTCTTT,CASRTGGRYEAFF,-,TRBV19,TRBD1,TRBJ1-1
TGTGCCACGAGACGAGCTGAAGAGCAGTTCTTC,CATRRAEEQFF,-,TRBV7-9,-,TRBJ2-1
TGTGCCAGCAGCGGACAGTCCTATAATTCACCCCTCCACTTT,CASSGQSYNSPLHF,-,TRBV2,-,TRBJ1-6